These T cell receptor beta chains were read from a single sample in a study of shared clonotypes between healthy human individuals. TCRdb keeps only in-frame clones here, not all; method: immunoSEQ multiplex PCR. The table records over a million clones, approximately 96% of them present only once. Specimen: naive CD4+ T cells sorted from blood. The receptors originated from a man aged 25-45 years in good health. Each CDR3 is given with its conserved first and last residue. D genes are given only for firm matches. Size is omitted from some rows. Given values are once, few, many or a class for expanded clones.

j_call: TRBJ1-2
v_call: TRBV10-1
clone_size: .
d_call: .
cdr3_nt: TGCGCCAGCAGTGACGGAACAGGGACTGGCTACACCTTC
cdr3_aa: CASSDGTGTGYTF

j_call: TRBJ1-1
v_call: TRBV19
clone_size: .
d_call: TRBD1
cdr3_nt: TGTGCCAGTAGTATAAGGACAGGGCCATCGGCTTTCTTT
cdr3_aa: CASSIRTGPSAFF

j_call: TRBJ1-1
v_call: TRBV27
clone_size: .
d_call: .
cdr3_nt: TGTGCCAGCAGTTCCTTACCTACAGGACGCACTGAAGCTTTCTTT
cdr3_aa: CASSSLPTGRTEAFF

j_call: TRBJ2-7
v_call: TRBV28
clone_size: .
d_call: .
cdr3_nt: TGTGCCAGCAGTTTAGGGGGGCGCGAGCAGTACTTC
cdr3_aa: CASSLGGREQYF

j_call: TRBJ2-1
v_call: TRBV7-8
clone_size: .
d_call: .
cdr3_nt: TGTGCCAGCAGCTTAAGCGTCTCCTACAATGAGCAGTTCTTC
cdr3_aa: CASSLSVSYNEQFF

j_call: TRBJ1-1
v_call: TRBV9
clone_size: .
d_call: .
cdr3_nt: TGTGCCAGCAGAAGAGGTAGCGACAGAATGAACACTGAAGCTTTCTTT
cdr3_aa: CASRRGSDRMNTEAFF

j_call: TRBJ1-2
v_call: TRBV5-6
clone_size: .
d_call: .
cdr3_nt: TGTGCCAGCAGCTTTCCAGGGGCCCGAAGCTATGGCTACACCTTC
cdr3_aa: CASSFPGARSYGYTF

j_call: TRBJ1-5
v_call: TRBV29-1
clone_size: .
d_call: TRBD1
cdr3_nt: TGCAGCGTCACTCGGGGGACAGGGAATCAGCCCCAGCATTTT
cdr3_aa: CSVTRGTGNQPQHF

j_call: TRBJ2-7
v_call: TRBV5-4
clone_size: .
d_call: TRBD1
cdr3_nt: TGTGCCAGCAGCTTCGGACAGGGGGCCCCCTACGAGCAGTACTTC
cdr3_aa: CASSFGQGAPYEQYF

j_call: TRBJ2-5
v_call: TRBV7-9
clone_size: once
d_call: .
cdr3_nt: TGTGCCAGCAGCCGGACAAAAAGCAGAGAGACCCAGTACTTC
cdr3_aa: CASSRTKSRETQYF

j_call: TRBJ2-7
v_call: TRBV7-2
clone_size: .
d_call: .
cdr3_nt: TGTGCCAGCAGCTTAGCGCAGGGGGGACACGAGCAGTACTTC
cdr3_aa: CASSLAQGGHEQYF

j_call: TRBJ2-1
v_call: TRBV6-6
clone_size: .
d_call: .
cdr3_nt: TGTGCCAGCAGTCCTTCGGACTTTGTGCGAAAGTTCTTC
cdr3_aa: CASSPSDFVRKFF

j_call: TRBJ2-7
v_call: TRBV2
clone_size: once
d_call: TRBD2
cdr3_nt: TGTGCCAGCAGTGCAGTCGGCGGGAGGGCCCACGAGCAGTACTTC
cdr3_aa: CASSAVGGRAHEQYF

j_call: TRBJ1-1
v_call: TRBV6-1
clone_size: .
d_call: TRBD1
cdr3_nt: TGTGCCACCTCAGGACAGGGAGCCACTGAAGCTTTCTTT
cdr3_aa: CATSGQGATEAFF

j_call: TRBJ2-1
v_call: TRBV5-1
clone_size: .
d_call: .
cdr3_nt: TGCGCCAGCAGCTTGGGAGCTAGCGCCACCTACAATGAGCAGTTCTTC
cdr3_aa: CASSLGASATYNEQFF

j_call: TRBJ2-1
v_call: TRBV4-1
clone_size: once
d_call: TRBD2
cdr3_nt: TGCGCCAGCAGCCAATGGAGCGGGAGTTGGGACAATGAGCAGTTCTTC
cdr3_aa: CASSQWSGSWDNEQFF

j_call: TRBJ2-5
v_call: TRBV30
clone_size: .
d_call: TRBD1
cdr3_nt: TGTGCCTGGAGTGTACAGGGACAGGCTGCGGAGACCCAGTACTTC
cdr3_aa: CAWSVQGQAAETQYF

j_call: TRBJ2-7
v_call: TRBV5-6
clone_size: .
d_call: TRBD2
cdr3_nt: TGTGCCAGCAGCGCCGGACTAGCGTTATCCTACGAGCAGTACTTC
cdr3_aa: CASSAGLALSYEQYF

j_call: TRBJ2-1
v_call: TRBV2
clone_size: .
d_call: TRBD2
cdr3_nt: TGTGCCAGCAGGTTGGGGGCTAGCGGGAAGGTTGAGCAGTTCTTC
cdr3_aa: CASRLGASGKVEQFF

j_call: TRBJ2-2
v_call: TRBV2
clone_size: .
d_call: .
cdr3_nt: TGTGCCAGCAGTGAAATGGGGGCAGGGAAAATCGGGGAGCTGTTTTTT
cdr3_aa: CASSEMGAGKIGELFF

j_call: TRBJ2-7
v_call: TRBV18
clone_size: .
d_call: .
cdr3_nt: TGTGCCAGCTCACCCTACGCACAGAGCTCCTACGAGCAGTACTTC
cdr3_aa: CASSPYAQSSYEQYF

j_call: TRBJ2-7
v_call: TRBV19
clone_size: .
d_call: .
cdr3_nt: TGTGCCAGTAGATCTGTGGACGAGCAGTACTTC
cdr3_aa: CASRSVDEQYF

j_call: TRBJ1-1
v_call: TRBV6-5
clone_size: .
d_call: TRBD1
cdr3_nt: TGTGCCAGCAGTACAGGGGGCCGGGGAGCTTTCTTT
cdr3_aa: CASSTGGRGAFF

j_call: TRBJ2-3
v_call: TRBV7-9
clone_size: .
d_call: TRBD1
cdr3_nt: TGTGCCAGCAGCTTAGGAGGGGGCCTCGACACAGATACGCAGTATTTT
cdr3_aa: CASSLGGGLDTDTQYF

j_call: TRBJ2-1
v_call: TRBV5-1
clone_size: .
d_call: .
cdr3_nt: TGCGCCAGCAGCTCGACAACCTACAATGAGCAGTTCTTC
cdr3_aa: CASSSTTYNEQFF

j_call: TRBJ1-1
v_call: TRBV29-1
clone_size: .
d_call: TRBD1
cdr3_nt: TGCAGCGTGGACAGGGGCGTGGGCACTGAAGCTTTCTTT
cdr3_aa: CSVDRGVGTEAFF

j_call: TRBJ2-1
v_call: TRBV7-9
clone_size: .
d_call: .
cdr3_nt: TGTGCCAGCAGCCCCCGAGCGGGCTACTCCTACAATGAGCAGTTCTTC
cdr3_aa: CASSPRAGYSYNEQFF

j_call: TRBJ2-2
v_call: TRBV5-1
clone_size: .
d_call: .
cdr3_nt: TGCGCCAGCAGCGAAACAAGGGCCAGATCGAACACCGGGGAGCTGTTTTTT
cdr3_aa: CASSETRARSNTGELFF

j_call: TRBJ1-4
v_call: TRBV5-1
clone_size: .
d_call: .
cdr3_nt: TGCGCCAGCAGCTCTACAGGGTCAACTAATGAAAAACTGTTTTTT
cdr3_aa: CASSSTGSTNEKLFF

j_call: TRBJ1-1
v_call: TRBV15
clone_size: .
d_call: .
cdr3_nt: TGTGCCACCAGCAGAGATCTTAGGAATGAAGCTTTCTTT
cdr3_aa: CATSRDLRNEAFF

j_call: TRBJ2-7
v_call: TRBV10-3
clone_size: .
d_call: .
cdr3_nt: TGTGCCATCAGTGATTCTGGACGGTCAAGCTCCTACGAGCAGTACTTC
cdr3_aa: CAISDSGRSSSYEQYF

j_call: TRBJ2-7
v_call: TRBV29-1
clone_size: .
d_call: TRBD2
cdr3_nt: TGCAGCGTTGAAGGACTAGCGGGAGGGCCCCAAGCCTACGAGCAGTACTTC
cdr3_aa: CSVEGLAGGPQAYEQYF

j_call: TRBJ2-1
v_call: TRBV19
clone_size: .
d_call: .
cdr3_nt: TGTGCCAGTACCTCTAGTGGGGACGGTGGGGTCAATGAGCAGTTCTTC
cdr3_aa: CASTSSGDGGVNEQFF

j_call: TRBJ2-1
v_call: TRBV7-9
clone_size: .
d_call: .
cdr3_nt: TGTGCCAGCAGCTTAGTGGCTTGGGGGGCAAACAATGAGCAGTTCTTC
cdr3_aa: CASSLVAWGANNEQFF

j_call: TRBJ2-7
v_call: TRBV28
clone_size: .
d_call: .
cdr3_nt: TGTGCCACCTCACCCTCCGGGACATCTTACGAGCAGTACTTC
cdr3_aa: CATSPSGTSYEQYF

j_call: TRBJ2-1
v_call: TRBV2
clone_size: .
d_call: TRBD1
cdr3_nt: TGTGCCAGCAGTGTACTGGACAGGCTTCATTACAATGAGCAGTTCTTC
cdr3_aa: CASSVLDRLHYNEQFF

j_call: TRBJ2-5
v_call: TRBV19
clone_size: .
d_call: .
cdr3_nt: TGTGCCAGTAGTGGTACTCACCAAGAGACCCAGTACTTC
cdr3_aa: CASSGTHQETQYF

j_call: TRBJ1-4
v_call: TRBV4-1
clone_size: .
d_call: .
cdr3_nt: TGCGCCAGCAGCCATGGAAAGGGACTGCTGAGACTGTTTTTT
cdr3_aa: CASSHGKGLLRLFF

j_call: TRBJ2-1
v_call: TRBV5-1
clone_size: .
d_call: TRBD1
cdr3_nt: TGCGCCAGCAGCTTGGAGCCGGGACAGGGCCCCTTCTTC
cdr3_aa: CASSLEPGQGPFF

j_call: TRBJ2-3
v_call: TRBV29-1
clone_size: .
d_call: TRBD1
cdr3_nt: TGCAGCGTGGTACAGGGGGTTCCAGGGGATACGCAGTATTTT
cdr3_aa: CSVVQGVPGDTQYF

j_call: TRBJ2-7
v_call: TRBV4-2
clone_size: .
d_call: TRBD2
cdr3_nt: TGTGCCAGCAGCCCGGGACTAGCGGGAGACGAGCAGTACTTC
cdr3_aa: CASSPGLAGDEQYF

j_call: TRBJ2-2
v_call: TRBV5-4
clone_size: few
d_call: TRBD1
cdr3_nt: TGTGCCAGCAGCACAGGGGACAGAACCGGGGAGCTGTTTTTT
cdr3_aa: CASSTGDRTGELFF

j_call: TRBJ2-7
v_call: TRBV28
clone_size: few
d_call: .
cdr3_nt: TGTGCCAGCAGTTCGGTCTACGAGCAGTACTTC
cdr3_aa: CASSSVYEQYF

j_call: TRBJ1-1
v_call: TRBV7-3
clone_size: .
d_call: .
cdr3_nt: TGTGCCAGCAGCTTAAATCTGGGGGGTACTGAAGCTTTCTTT
cdr3_aa: CASSLNLGGTEAFF

j_call: TRBJ1-5
v_call: TRBV7-2
clone_size: .
d_call: .
cdr3_nt: TGTGCCAGCAGCTTATTCAGGGTCGGTCAGCCCCAGCATTTT
cdr3_aa: CASSLFRVGQPQHF

j_call: TRBJ2-1
v_call: TRBV10-1
clone_size: .
d_call: TRBD1
cdr3_nt: TGCGCCAGCAGTGGTGTCAGGGGGTTGAGCAATGAGCAGTTCTTC
cdr3_aa: CASSGVRGLSNEQFF

j_call: TRBJ1-5
v_call: TRBV28
clone_size: .
d_call: TRBD1
cdr3_nt: TGTGCCAGCAGCCCCCAGGGGGCAAGGCAGCCCCAGCATTTT
cdr3_aa: CASSPQGARQPQHF

j_call: TRBJ1-3
v_call: TRBV25-1
clone_size: .
d_call: .
cdr3_nt: TGTGCCAGCATTCAAGGAAACACCATATATTTT
cdr3_aa: CASIQGNTIYF

j_call: TRBJ1-5
v_call: TRBV10-3
clone_size: .
d_call: .
cdr3_nt: TGTGCCATCAGAGGGGCAGGGTTTAATCAGCCCCAGCATTTT
cdr3_aa: CAIRGAGFNQPQHF

j_call: TRBJ2-7
v_call: TRBV15
clone_size: .
d_call: .
cdr3_nt: TGTGCCACCAGCAGAGAAAGAACGGGGCAGTACTTC
cdr3_aa: CATSRERTGQYF